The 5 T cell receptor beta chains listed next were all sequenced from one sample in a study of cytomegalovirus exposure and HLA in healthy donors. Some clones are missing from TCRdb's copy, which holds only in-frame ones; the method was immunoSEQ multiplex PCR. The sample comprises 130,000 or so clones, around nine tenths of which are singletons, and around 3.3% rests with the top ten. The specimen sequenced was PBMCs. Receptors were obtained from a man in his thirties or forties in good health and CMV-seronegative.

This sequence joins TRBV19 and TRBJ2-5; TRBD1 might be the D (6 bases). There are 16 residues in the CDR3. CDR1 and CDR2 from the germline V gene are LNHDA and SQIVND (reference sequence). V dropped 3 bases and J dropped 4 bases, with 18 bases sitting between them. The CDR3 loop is CASSMEPLTGRETQYF. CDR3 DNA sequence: TGTGCCAGTAGTATGGAACCTTTAACAGGGAGAGAGACCCAGTACTTC. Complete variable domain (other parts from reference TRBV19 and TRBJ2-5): DGGITQSPKYLFRKEGQNVTLSCEQNLNHDAMYWYRQDPGQGLRLIYYSQIVNDFQKGDIAEGYSVSREKKESFPLTVTSAQKNPTAFYLCASSMEPLTGRETQYFGPGTRLLVL.

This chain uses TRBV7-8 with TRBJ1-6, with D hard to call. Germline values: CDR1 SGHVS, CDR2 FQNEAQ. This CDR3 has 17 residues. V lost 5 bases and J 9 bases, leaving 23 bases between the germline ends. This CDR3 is CASSLRATEARGSPLHF. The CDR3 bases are TGTGCCAGCAGCCTACGAGCTACAGAGGCTCGGGGTTCACCCCTCCACTTT.

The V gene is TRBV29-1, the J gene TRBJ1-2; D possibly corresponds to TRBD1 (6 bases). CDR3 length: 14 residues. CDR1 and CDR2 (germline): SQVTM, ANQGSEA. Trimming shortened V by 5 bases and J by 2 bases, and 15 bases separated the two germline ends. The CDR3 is CSVPTGLLNYGYTF. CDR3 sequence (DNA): TGCAGCGTTCCAACAGGGTTGTTGAACTATGGCTACACCTTC.

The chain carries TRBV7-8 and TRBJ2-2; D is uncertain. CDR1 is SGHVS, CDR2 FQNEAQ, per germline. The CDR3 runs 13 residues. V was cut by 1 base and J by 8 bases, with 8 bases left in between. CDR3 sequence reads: CASSLVLVGELFF. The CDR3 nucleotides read TGTGCCAGCAGCTTAGTACTCGTAGGGGAGCTGTTTTTT.

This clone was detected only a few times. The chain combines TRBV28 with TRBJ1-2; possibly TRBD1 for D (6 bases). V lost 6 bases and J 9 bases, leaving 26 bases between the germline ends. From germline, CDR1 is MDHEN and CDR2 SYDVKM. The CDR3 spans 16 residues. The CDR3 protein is CASSSSFRAGGDSYTF. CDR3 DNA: TGTGCCAGCAGCTCGTCCTTCAGGGCGGGGGGCGATAGCTACACCTTC.